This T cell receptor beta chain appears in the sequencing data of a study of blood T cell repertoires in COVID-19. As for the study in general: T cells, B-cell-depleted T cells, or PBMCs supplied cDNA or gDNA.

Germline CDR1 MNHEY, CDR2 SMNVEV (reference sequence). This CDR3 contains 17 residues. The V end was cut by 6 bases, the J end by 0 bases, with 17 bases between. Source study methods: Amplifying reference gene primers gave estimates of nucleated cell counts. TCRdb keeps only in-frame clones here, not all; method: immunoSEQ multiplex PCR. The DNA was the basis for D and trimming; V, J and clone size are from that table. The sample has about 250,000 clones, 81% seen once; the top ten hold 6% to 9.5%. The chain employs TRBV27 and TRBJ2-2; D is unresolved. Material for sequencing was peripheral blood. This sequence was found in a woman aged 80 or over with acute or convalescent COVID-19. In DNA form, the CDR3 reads TGTGCCAGCAGCCGTAAGGCAGGATTCACGAACACCGGGGAGCTGTTTTTT. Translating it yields CASSRKAGFTNTGELFF.